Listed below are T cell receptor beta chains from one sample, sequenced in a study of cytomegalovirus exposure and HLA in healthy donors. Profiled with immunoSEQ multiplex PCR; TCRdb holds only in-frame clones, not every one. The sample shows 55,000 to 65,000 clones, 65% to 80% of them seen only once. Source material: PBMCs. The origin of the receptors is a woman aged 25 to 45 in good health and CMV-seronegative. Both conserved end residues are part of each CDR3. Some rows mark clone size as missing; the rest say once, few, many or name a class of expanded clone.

CASSFLGGNSPLHF	.	TRBV11-2
CASSPPDRGPETQYF	.	TRBV18
CASSLNGATNEKLFF	.	TRBV7-3
CAISVRVQGMNTEAFF	few	TRBV10-3
CASGGGTDTQYF	.	TRBV2
CASSKGVEKLFF	.	TRBV7-9
CASSVGGGEAYNEQFF	.	TRBV9
CAWSPSASEAFF	once	TRBV30
CASSVNPAASGGYTF	.	TRBV2
CSSSLLGQGVGEQYF	once	TRBV7-9
CASSPRGVTSGGWTDTQYF	.	TRBV7-9
CASSQIPGNEETQYF	.	TRBV7-9
CASSGGTGRTDTQYF	.	TRBV2
CASSFLTGGYNEQFF	.	TRBV27
CASISGGGGYTF	once	TRBV19
CASSFSRGNAGELFF	.	TRBV7-9
CASSQGDYSYNEQFF	.	TRBV14
CASSSDTLNTGELFF	few	TRBV5-4
CSWTGGRYTEAFF	.	TRBV29-1
CASSLGQGRRDTEAFF	.	TRBV7-9
CAWSPHPGGDSNQPQHF	.	TRBV30
CASSDRGRDGYTF	.	TRBV6-6
CASSSTSGGGETQYF	.	TRBV19
CASSQIRGDGYTF	.	TRBV6-1
CASSQRTGLNQPQHF	.	TRBV4-1
CASSPPTGALDEQFF	once	TRBV18
CASSTGRGWFF	few	TRBV7-8
CASSLGGGRAPIEQFF	.	TRBV5-1
CASSLNLGRETQYF	few	TRBV7-2
CASSHFSGGAMNEQFF	.	TRBV4-1
CASSTPGQGIEDTQYF	few	TRBV5-6
CASNRDYGYTF	.	TRBV6-1
CASSFRDYNEQFF	.	TRBV7-3
CAISDREVTEAFF	once	TRBV10-3
CASSLDGGRGMRPLHF	.	TRBV5-4
CASSLRQVGDTIYF	.	TRBV5-6
CASTTRDNQPQHF	.	TRBV7-2
CASSPSGTATSIPQHF	.	TRBV7-4
CASSSKDRETEAFF	.	TRBV18
CASSLAAGEAFF	few	TRBV7-9
CASSWDRMAEAFF	.	TRBV6-5
CASSMNSGRYNEQFF	.	TRBV7-6
CASGLGQGADQPQHF	.	TRBV12-5
CASSLAGDGYTF	.	TRBV5-1
CASSFDSADTQYF	.	TRBV5-1
CASSGQELSTDTQYF	.	TRBV10-1
CASSFEGGMNTEAFF	.	TRBV7-9
CASSGGGAGKNIQYF	.	TRBV25-1
CASSFGETQYF	.	TRBV7-8
CASSLTSGRAGYEQFF	.	TRBV7-2
CASSQDPVGNFQPQHF	.	TRBV4-3
CASSPGTGVGELFF	.	TRBV10-1